These T cell receptor beta chains were read from a single sample in a study of blood T cells in healthy people across ages. TCRdb re-analysed the 5' RACE reads in MiXCR, keeping a single row per CDR3 protein. Of about 1.7 million distinct CDR3 sequences in the sample, approximately 28% were seen once. The sequencing sample was made of blood. Receptors were obtained from a woman in her 30s in good health. Each CDR3 is given with its conserved first and last residue. The D gene is left open where the match is weak. For some rows the clone size is stated as once, few or many, or as a class when expanded; others skip it.

CDR3: CASSKDKPGMNEQFF
DNA: TGCGCCAGCAGCAAGGACAAGCCGGGGATGAATGAGCAGTTCTTC
V: TRBV5-1
size: many
D: -
J: TRBJ2-1

CDR3: CASSGRGGNIQYF
DNA: TGTGCCAGCAGTGGGAGGGGGGGAAACATCCAGTACTTC
V: TRBV2
size: -
D: -
J: TRBJ2-4

CDR3: CSVAHGSWVRETQYF
DNA: TGCAGCGTTGCCCACGGGAGCTGGGTTAGGGAGACCCAGTACTTC
V: TRBV29-1
size: many
D: -
J: TRBJ2-5

CDR3: CASSADAGGTEAFF
DNA: TGCGCCAGCAGCGCAGACGCGGGGGGAACTGAAGCTTTCTTT
V: TRBV5-1
size: -
D: -
J: TRBJ1-1

CDR3: CSAGTANNYGYTF
DNA: TGCAGCGCCGGGACAGCAAATAACTATGGCTACACCTTC
V: TRBV29-1
size: -
D: TRBD1
J: TRBJ1-2

CDR3: CAWRSAGGRQYEQYF
DNA: TGTGCCTGGAGATCGGCGGGCGGGAGGCAATACGAGCAGTACTTC
V: TRBV30
size: -
D: TRBD2
J: TRBJ2-7

CDR3: CASSTGGGGSTEAFF
DNA: TGCGCCAGCAGCACAGGAGGGGGAGGAAGTACTGAAGCTTTCTTT
V: TRBV5-1
size: few
D: -
J: TRBJ1-1

CDR3: CAWKRQGATYNEQYF
DNA: TGTGCCTGGAAAAGGCAGGGGGCGACCTACAATGAGCAGTACTTC
V: TRBV30
size: -
D: TRBD1
J: TRBJ2-7

CDR3: CASETPGQGSYNEQFF
DNA: TGTGCCAGCGAAACCCCGGGACAGGGGTCCTACAATGAGCAGTTCTTC
V: TRBV6-2/TRBV6-3
size: -
D: TRBD1
J: TRBJ2-1

CDR3: CASQGASSHNEQFF
DNA: TGTGCCAGCCAAGGGGCTAGCTCCCACAATGAGCAGTTCTTC
V: TRBV7-2
size: -
D: -
J: TRBJ2-1

CDR3: CASSPRWDITSTDTQYF
DNA: TGTGCCAGCAGCCCCAGATGGGACATTACTAGCACAGATACGCAGTATTTT
V: TRBV5-6
size: -
D: -
J: TRBJ2-3

CDR3: CASSHDRGSHLEQYF
DNA: TGTGCCAGCAGCCATGACCGGGGCAGCCACCTGGAGCAGTACTTC
V: TRBV14
size: -
D: -
J: TRBJ2-4

CDR3: CSARPRDRVTNSPLHF
DNA: TGCAGTGCTAGGCCACGGGACAGGGTTACTAATTCACCCCTCCACTTT
V: TRBV20-1
size: many
D: TRBD1
J: TRBJ1-6

CDR3: CASSFPPGALHF
DNA: TGTGCCAGCAGCTTCCCTCCAGGGGCCCTGCATTTT
V: TRBV7-2
size: few
D: -
J: TRBJ1-5

CDR3: CASSLETTYEQYF
DNA: TGTGCCAGCAGTTTGGAGACTACTTACGAGCAGTACTTC
V: TRBV12-3/TRBV12-4
size: many
D: -
J: TRBJ2-7

CDR3: CASSPRLAPKAIYF
DNA: TGTGCCAGCAGCCCCCGTCTCGCACCCAAGGCCATATATTTT
V: TRBV7-2
size: -
D: -
J: TRBJ1-3

CDR3: CACWTGGYGYTF
DNA: TGTGCCTGTTGGACAGGAGGCTATGGCTACACCTTC
V: TRBV6-5
size: -
D: TRBD1
J: TRBJ1-2

CDR3: CASRATRYSNQPQHF
DNA: TGTGCCAGCAGGGCAACACGTTATAGCAATCAGCCCCAGCATTTT
V: TRBV2
size: few
D: -
J: TRBJ1-5

CDR3: CSVETGPGTRLHF
DNA: TGCAGCGTTGAAACAGGTCCGGGGACCCGCCTCCACTTT
V: TRBV29-1
size: few
D: -
J: TRBJ1-6

CDR3: CSAHSTVFEETQYF
DNA: TGCAGTGCTCACTCGACGGTCTTCGAAGAGACCCAGTACTTC
V: TRBV20-1
size: many
D: -
J: TRBJ2-5

CDR3: CSARGTGPNGYTF
DNA: TGCAGTGCTAGGGGGACAGGGCCTAATGGCTACACCTTC
V: TRBV20-1
size: few
D: TRBD1
J: TRBJ1-2

CDR3: CASSQGDSFEQYF
DNA: TGCGCCAGCAGCCAGGGGGACAGTTTCGAGCAGTACTTC
V: TRBV4-1
size: few
D: TRBD1
J: TRBJ2-7

CDR3: CASSLVGQGKAGANVLTF
DNA: TGTGCCAGCAGCTTAGTGGGGCAGGGTAAGGCTGGGGCCAACGTCCTGACTTTC
V: TRBV7-2
size: -
D: -
J: TRBJ2-6

CDR3: CASSLPGTQPQHF
DNA: TGTGCCAGCAGTTTACCAGGGACTCAGCCCCAGCATTTT
V: TRBV12-3/TRBV12-4
size: few
D: -
J: TRBJ1-5

CDR3: CASRTLGGINYGYTF
DNA: TGTGCCAGCAGGACCCTGGGAGGGATAAACTATGGCTACACCTTC
V: TRBV11-2
size: -
D: -
J: TRBJ1-2

CDR3: CASSHSRRRAGELFF
DNA: TGTGCCAGCAGCCACTCCCGAAGGCGGGCCGGGGAGCTGTTTTTT
V: TRBV4-2
size: few
D: -
J: TRBJ2-2

CDR3: CASSPLLGEGGQETQYF
DNA: TGTGCCAGCAGTCCCCTCCTCGGGGAGGGGGGCCAAGAGACCCAGTACTTC
V: TRBV12-3/TRBV12-4
size: many
D: -
J: TRBJ2-5

CDR3: CASSPIAGGPQDTQYF
DNA: TGTGCCAGCAGTCCCATAGCGGGGGGGCCTCAAGATACGCAGTATTTT
V: TRBV28
size: few
D: TRBD2
J: TRBJ2-3

CDR3: CASSLTGEEQFF
DNA: TGTGCCAGCAGCTTAACGGGGGAAGAGCAGTTCTTC
V: TRBV7-3
size: -
D: -
J: TRBJ2-1

CDR3: CASTNLQDGGETQYF
DNA: TGCGCCAGCACCAACCTGCAGGACGGCGGGGAGACCCAGTACTTC
V: TRBV4-1
size: -
D: -
J: TRBJ2-5

CDR3: CASSSYTRTGIETQYF
DNA: TGTGCCAGCAGCTCCTACACAAGGACAGGGATCGAGACCCAGTACTTC
V: TRBV5-4
size: few
D: TRBD1
J: TRBJ2-5

CDR3: CCISREGNTDTQYF
DNA: TGTTGCATCAGCCGAGAGGGGAATACAGACACCCAGTACTTC
V: TRBV5-6
size: -
D: -
J: TRBJ2-5

CDR3: CASSSGLAGGPYNEQFF
DNA: TGCGCCAGCAGCTCGGGACTAGCGGGGGGGCCCTACAATGAGCAGTTCTTC
V: TRBV5-1
size: many
D: TRBD2
J: TRBJ2-1